One and the same sample provided the 14 T cell receptor beta chains below, sequenced in a study of blood T cell repertoires in COVID-19. This table comes from immunoSEQ multiplex PCR, and its TCRdb copy is limited to in-frame clones, with some not included. This sample has some 240,000 clones, with about 90% found just once. Sequencing input: peripheral blood. These receptors all come from a man in his fifties or sixties who had recovered from COVID-19.

The rearrangement joins TRBV5-1 to TRBJ2-3; 8 bases agree with TRBD2. The CDR3 consists of 18 residues. J gave up 1 base and V 0 bases, and 10 bases lay outside the gene matches. Germline values: CDR1 SGHRS, CDR2 YFSETQ. The chain's CDR3 is CASSLAQWSGGRTDTQYF. In DNA, the CDR3 is TGCGCCAGCAGCTTGGCCCAGTGGAGCGGGGGTCGCACAGATACGCAGTATTTT.

The V gene is TRBV24-1, the J gene TRBJ1-1; possibly TRBD1 for D (6 bases). Looked up from germline, CDR1 is KGHDR and CDR2 is SFDVKD. Trimming cost V 6 bases and J 5 bases, with 15 bases left between them. The CDR3 sequence is 14 residues long. The CDR3 spells CATSRGAGGTEAFF. The CDR3 DNA reads as TGTGCCACCAGTCGGGGGGCCGGGGGGACTGAAGCTTTCTTT.

The chain employs TRBV5-1 and TRBJ2-1, with 8 bases aligning to TRBD1. The CDR3 extends over 15 amino acids. V dropped 1 base and J dropped 9; count of bases not matched to a gene: 9. Germline CDR1 and CDR2: SGHRS and YFSETQ. The CDR3 DNA reads as TGCGCCAGCAGCTTGACAGGGGGGAGCGTCGGTGAGCAGTTCTTC. Protein: CASSLTGGSVGEQFF.

The chain employs TRBV28 and TRBJ1-1; D is possibly TRBD1 (6 bases). Germline CDR1 is MDHEN and CDR2 is SYDVKM. The CDR3 runs 14 residues. Trimming cost V 3 bases and J 4 bases, with 12 bases left between them. The CDR3 spells CASSLAGGRTEAFF. In DNA form, the CDR3 reads TGTGCCAGCAGTTTGGCGGGGGGCCGCACTGAAGCTTTCTTT.

The chain couples TRBV27 to TRBJ1-6; TRBD1 matches at 7 bases. This CDR3 contains 15 residues. Trimming cost V 3 bases and J 5 bases; bases outside gene matches: 4. CDR1 is MNHEY, CDR2 SMNVEV, per germline (reference sequence). This CDR3 is CASSLGQGDNSPLHF. The DNA of the CDR3 is TGTGCCAGCAGTTTGGGTCAGGGGGATAATTCACCCCTCCACTTT.

The chain uses TRBV7-2 and TRBJ1-1; the D is unclear. The CDR3 consists of 12 residues. Trimming pared 6 bases from V and 1 base from J, leaving 6 bases between. The germline CDR1 and CDR2 sequences are SGHTA and FQGNSA. The CDR3 nucleotides read TGTGCCAGCAGTCGCAGGAACACTGAAGCTTTCTTT. Amino acids: CASSRRNTEAFF.

The chain links TRBV5-1 to TRBJ2-3, with 11 bases aligning to TRBD2. Trimming removed 6 bases from V and 1 base from J; junction bases left unmatched: 1. The CDR3 is 14 residues long. Germline V gene data show CDR1 as SGHRS and CDR2 as YFSETQ. The CDR3 loop is CASKGLAGTDTQYF. The CDR3 nucleotides are TGCGCCAGCAAGGGACTAGCGGGCACAGATACGCAGTATTTT. Full variable domain (missing parts from reference TRBV5-1 and TRBJ2-3): KAGVTQTPRYLIKTRGQQVTLSCSPISGHRSVSWYQQTPGQGLQFLFEYFSETQRNKGNFPGRFSGRQFSNSRSEMNVSTLELGDSALYLCASKGLAGTDTQYFGPGTRLTVL.

The chain combines TRBV11-2 with TRBJ2-2, with 11 bases matching TRBD2. The V gene end was trimmed by 3 bases and the J gene end by 0 bases; junction bases not matched to a gene: 3. Germline CDR1 SGHAT, CDR2 FQNNGV. The CDR3 totals 17 residues. CDR3 amino acids: CASSFRLAGTNTGELFF. CDR3 bases: TGTGCCAGCAGCTTCCGACTAGCGGGGACGAACACCGGGGAGCTGTTTTTT. The complete variable domain, with remaining parts taken from reference TRBV11-2 and TRBJ2-2, reads EAGVAQSPRYKIIEKRQSVAFWCNPISGHATLYWYQQILGQGPKLLIQFQNNGVVDDSQLPKDRFSAERLKGVDSTLKIQPAKLEDSAVYLCASSFRLAGTNTGELFFGEGSRLTVL.

This clone was seen more than once but under ten times. V gene TRBV2 combines with J gene TRBJ2-1; TRBD2 aligns across 13 bases. Per the germline V gene, CDR1 is SNHLY and CDR2 is FYNNEI. This CDR3 has 16 residues. Trimming cost V 6 bases and J 9 bases; bases outside gene matches: 11. CDR3 protein: CASRDTLAGGRSEQFF. In DNA form, the CDR3 reads TGTGCCAGCAGGGACACACTAGCGGGGGGGCGGAGTGAGCAGTTCTTC.

This chain links TRBV28 with TRBJ1-1, with 7 nucleotides matching TRBD1. Germline V lookup: CDR1 MDHEN, CDR2 SYDVKM. The CDR3 covers 14 residues. V shed 4 bases and J 0 bases; nucleotides not matched to a gene: 2. This CDR3 is CASSYDRVNTEAFF. The DNA of the CDR3 is TGTGCCAGCAGTTACGACAGGGTGAACACTGAAGCTTTCTTT.

J is TRBJ2-4 and V is TRBV25-1, with D maybe TRBD2 (7 bases). Germline V gene lookup returns CDR1 MGHDK and CDR2 SYGVNS. Trimming pared 5 bases from V and 3 bases from J, leaving 17 bases between. CDR3 length: 16 residues. The CDR3 region is CASSQRGDYYKNIQYF. CDR3 nucleotides: TGTGCCAGCAGTCAGAGGGGGGACTATTACAAAAACATTCAGTACTTC.

The V call is TRBV5-1, the J call TRBJ2-4; 9 nucleotides align to TRBD1. Per the germline V gene, CDR1 is SGHRS and CDR2 is YFSETQ. J gave up 8 bases and V 1 base, and 16 bases lay outside the gene matches. The CDR3 is 18 amino acids. The CDR3 region is CASSLFPGQGISKDIQYF. The CDR3 bases are TGCGCCAGCAGCTTGTTCCCGGGACAGGGCATATCTAAAGACATTCAGTACTTC.

This chain joins TRBV11-2 and TRBJ2-7; D call uncertain. The V and J ends lost 2 bases and 3 bases respectively, with 5 bases between them. Germline V lookup: CDR1 SGHAT, CDR2 FQNNGV. CDR3 length: 12 residues. As DNA, the CDR3 is TGTGCCAGCAGCTTACTCGGCTACGAGCAGTACGTC. Translation: CASSLLGYEQYV.

As to this clone: The junction departs from the called germline gene at one end, perhaps through a read error. J is TRBJ1-2 and V is TRBV20-1; 10 bases match TRBD1. CDR1 is DFQATT and CDR2 is SNEGSKA in the germline V gene (reference sequence). This CDR3 spans 13 amino acids. The CDR3 DNA sequence: TGCAGTGCTAGTCGAGGACAGGGGGATGGCCACACCTTC. Its translation: CSASRGQGDGHTF.